The 9 T cell receptor beta chains below all came from one sample that was sequenced in a study of vaccination effects on CD4 cells after COVID-19. Their cognate antigens are unknown. After expansion with viral peptide pools in the ViraFEST assay, antigen-specific CD4+ T cells were sequenced. When less than 12 days of culture had elapsed, CD4+ T cells were isolated. Everyone in the study got two shots of either the BNT162b2 or mRNA-1273 vaccine. Repertoires were generated with immunoSEQ multiplex PCR, while TCRdb's copy carries only in-frame clones and drops some. The sample lists roughly 32,000 clones; 72% were seen once. Sequences were derived from CD4+ T cells from PBMCs cultured with HCoV-229E spike peptides, sampled after COVID-19 vaccination. The origin of the receptors is a human donor who received a COVID-19 vaccine.

The J gene is TRBJ2-1, the V gene TRBV2; TRBD1 might be the D (7 bases). The V gene lost 4 bases and the J gene lost 4 bases, with 11 bases spanning the gap. Germline assignment: CDR1 SNHLY and CDR2 FYNNEI. This CDR3 has 14 amino acids. CDR3 in DNA: TGTGCCAGCAGTGGGCCAGGGGGGTACAATGAGCAGTTCTTC. Its translation: CASSGPGGYNEQFF.

V usage is TRBV29-1 and J usage is TRBJ2-7; perhaps TRBD1 as D (7 bases). CDR3 length: 12 residues. Trimming cost V 2 bases and J 3 bases, with 8 bases left between them. Germline V gene data show CDR1 as SQVTM and CDR2 as ANQGSEA. The CDR3 DNA sequence: TGCAGCGTTGAACAGGGGGGCTACGAGCAGTACTTC. Its protein is CSVEQGGYEQYF.

The chain joins TRBV2 to TRBJ1-1, with TRBD1 matching over 7 bases. The germline CDR1 and CDR2 sequences are SNHLY and FYNNEI. The CDR3 is made up of 13 amino acids. V was pared by 6 bases and J by 2 bases, with 3 bases of the junction left unmatched. The CDR3 reads CASSQGGNTEAFF. DNA for the CDR3: TGTGCCAGCAGCCAGGGGGGTAACACTGAAGCTTTCTTT.

The chain recombines TRBV11-3 with TRBJ2-2; 13 bases agree with TRBD2. J gave up 7 bases and V 4 bases, and 12 bases lay outside the gene matches. Germline loops: CDR1 SGHNT, CDR2 YENEEA. There are 18 residues in the CDR3. CDR3 loop: CASSSGTSGAPGGGELFF. The CDR3, as DNA: TGTGCCAGCAGCTCTGGGACTAGCGGGGCCCCCGGGGGCGGGGAGCTGTTTTTT.

The CDR3 DNA is TGTGCCAGCAGCCAAGGGGTCCAACCCCGCAACACCATATATTTT. It specifies CASSQGVQPRNTIYF. The chain recombines TRBV3-1 (or the pseudogene TRBV3-2) with TRBJ1-3, with no clear D. In germline, CDR1 is LGHDT, CDR2 YNNKEL (reference sequence). V lost 1 base and J 7 bases, leaving 14 bases between the germline ends. The CDR3 has 15 amino acids.

The chain combines TRBV19 with TRBJ2-5; a weak D match, TRBD1 (7 bases). The germline gives CDR1 LNHDA, CDR2 SQIVND (reference sequence). Trimming cost V 8 bases and J 5 bases, with 15 bases left between them. The length of the CDR3 is 13 residues. The CDR3 DNA reads TGTGCCAGTGGGCAGGGGGACTGGGAGACCCAGTACTTC. This encodes CASGQGDWETQYF.

V gene TRBV5-1 combines with J gene TRBJ1-2; D is uncertain. This CDR3 spans 18 amino acids. Trimming removed 0 bases from V and 0 bases from J, with 18 bases in between. CDR1 and CDR2 from the germline V gene are SGHRS and YFSETQ. The CDR3 is CASSLANAGDLSNYGYTF. The CDR3 DNA follows: TGCGCCAGCAGCTTGGCCAACGCAGGCGATTTATCTAACTATGGCTACACCTTC.

The rearrangement uses TRBV7-9 and TRBJ2-4; 8 nucleotides match TRBD1. The germline V gene encodes CDR1 SEHNR and CDR2 FQNEAQ (reference sequence). After removal of 7 bases from V and 9 bases from J, the junction contained 14 bases not matched to a gene. The CDR3 loop spans 15 amino acids. CDR3 region: CASNFPGQEDGIQYF. CDR3 coding DNA: TGTGCCAGCAACTTTCCGGGACAGGAGGATGGCATTCAGTACTTC.

The CDR3 nucleotides are TGTGCCAGCAGCCAGCAGCTGAACACTGAAGCTTTCTTT. It codes for CASSQQLNTEAFF. This chain links TRBV14 with TRBJ1-1; D unresolved. V lost 3 bases, J lost 0 bases, and 5 bases lay in between. Germline assignment: CDR1 SGHDN and CDR2 FVKESK. This CDR3 spans 13 amino acids.